This T cell receptor (beta chain) was sequenced in a study of T cell changes during pregnancy in multiple sclerosis. Clones were sequenced by immunoSEQ multiplex PCR, and TCRdb holds only the in-frame ones, with some missing. The table shows 80,000 to 100,000 clones, with about 93% occurring only once. Trimming removed 1 base from V and 0 bases from J, with 19 bases in between. CDR1 SGHDT and CDR2 YYEEEE come from the germline V gene. The CDR3 totals 19 residues. Source: peripheral blood, taken after pregnancy. The chain is built from TRBV5-6 and TRBJ2-2; weak D call: TRBD1 (6 bases). This sequence originates from a female donor with multiple sclerosis, enrolled in a pregnancy study. The CDR3 region has the DNA TGTGCCAGCAGCTTGCTAACGGGTGGACAGATCGCGAACACCGGGGAGCTGTTTTTT. Its translation: CASSLLTGGQIANTGELFF.